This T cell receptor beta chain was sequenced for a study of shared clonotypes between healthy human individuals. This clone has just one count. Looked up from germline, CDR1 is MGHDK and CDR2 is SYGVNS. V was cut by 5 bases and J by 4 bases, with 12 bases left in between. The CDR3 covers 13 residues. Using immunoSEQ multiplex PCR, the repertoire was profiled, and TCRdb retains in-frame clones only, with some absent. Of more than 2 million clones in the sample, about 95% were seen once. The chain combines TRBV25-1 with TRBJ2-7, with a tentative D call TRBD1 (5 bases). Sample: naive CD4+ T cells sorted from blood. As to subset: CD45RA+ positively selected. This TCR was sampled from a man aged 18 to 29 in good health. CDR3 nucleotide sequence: TGTGCCAGCAGTCCTACAGGACGGTACGAGCAGTACTTC. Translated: CASSPTGRYEQYF.